Each of the 20 T cell receptor beta chains below was sequenced from the same sample in a study of long-term antiretroviral therapy in people with HIV. They ran version v3.0 of the immunoSEQ assay at survey level. Clones were sequenced by immunoSEQ multiplex PCR, and TCRdb holds only the in-frame ones, with some missing. Found here are about 17,000 clones, approximately 80% of them singletons; the top ten hold approximately 9.5%. The sample consisted of unsorted PBMCs, taken 0.3 years before starting antiretroviral therapy. These receptors all come from a man aged 45 to 65 with HIV.

The chain recombines TRBV7-9 with TRBJ2-5, with D unresolved. With the DNA end fitting TRBJ2-7 better, the J assignment may be wrong. Looked up from germline, CDR1 is SEHNR and CDR2 is FQNEAQ (reference sequence). The length of the CDR3 is 15 residues. This chain's CDR3 is CASSLSDSPQDEQYF. The DNA for the CDR3 is TGTGCCAGCAGCTTATCCGACTCGCCTCAGGACGAGCAGTACTTC.

The table lists this clone with a count of one. This chain joins TRBV27 and TRBJ2-3, with D uncertain. This CDR3 has 10 amino acids. V gave up 8 bases and J gave up 3 bases, with 3 bases separating them. CDR1 MNHEY and CDR2 SMNVEV come from the germline V gene (reference sequence). This CDR3 is CASGTDTQYF. In DNA, the CDR3 is TGTGCCAGCGGGACAGATACGCAGTATTTT.

The rearrangement joins TRBV11-2 to TRBJ2-1, with TRBD1 matching over 8 bases. The germline gives CDR1 SGHAT, CDR2 FQNNGV. The CDR3 sequence is 18 residues long. V shed 1 base, J shed 7 bases, and the junction held 15 bases outside the gene matches. CDR3 coding DNA: TGTGCCAGCAGCTTAGCTGGCAGGGGACAGGTCCTAGGGAATGAGCAGTTCTTC. Amino acids: CASSLAGRGQVLGNEQFF.

This clone was picked up one time. The rearrangement joins TRBV6-6 to TRBJ1-3; D gene unclear. CDR3 length: 16 amino acids. V lost 3 bases and J 0 bases, leaving 12 bases between the germline ends. Germline assignment: CDR1 MNHNY and CDR2 SVGAGI (reference sequence). This CDR3 reads CASSYKGGTSGNTIYF. In DNA, the CDR3 is TGTGCCAGCAGTTATAAGGGCGGAACCTCTGGAAACACCATATATTTT.

V gene TRBV30 combines with J gene TRBJ2-7; 10 bases map to TRBD2. Trimming at V came to 4 bases and at J to 1 base, leaving 7 bases not matched to a gene. Germline V lookup: CDR1 GTSNPN, CDR2 SVGIG (reference sequence). The CDR3 is 15 amino acids. The CDR3 reads CAWNLAGESSYEQYF. Written as DNA, the CDR3 is TGTGCCTGGAACCTAGCGGGGGAGTCTTCCTACGAGCAGTACTTC.

This chain links TRBV5-1 with TRBJ1-2, with D unclear. Trimming stripped 0 bases from V and 4 bases from J, with 4 bases between. The germline V gene encodes CDR1 SGHRS and CDR2 YFSETQ. This CDR3 is 12 amino acids long. The CDR3 DNA is TGCGCCAGCAGCTTGGCGGGCTATGGCTACACCTTC. Protein: CASSLAGYGYTF.

This clone is a singleton in its sample. V and J are TRBV28 and TRBJ2-3; D perhaps matches TRBD2 (5 bases). Looked up from germline, CDR1 is MDHEN and CDR2 is SYDVKM. The CDR3 consists of 16 residues. V shed 5 bases and J shed 0 bases, with 15 bases lying between them. The CDR3 loop reads CASSPPGGPSTDTQYF. DNA for the CDR3: TGTGCCAGCAGTCCCCCTGGCGGGCCTAGCACAGATACGCAGTATTTT. The whole variable domain, filled in from reference TRBV28 and TRBJ2-3, reads DVKVTQSSRYLVKRTGEKVFLECVQDMDHENMFWYRQDPGLGLRLIYFSYDVKMKEKGDIPEGYSVSREKKERFSLILESASTNQTSMYLCASSPPGGPSTDTQYFGPGTRLTVL.

The V call is TRBV15, the J call TRBJ1-1; weak D call: TRBD1 (5 bases). Trimming shortened V by 6 bases and J by 0 bases, and 17 bases separated the two germline ends. CDR3 length equals 16 residues. Germline assignment: CDR1 LNHNV and CDR2 YYDKDF (reference sequence). The CDR3 DNA reads as TGTGCCACCAGAGGGACGGAAGGACCCATGAACACTGAAGCTTTCTTT. Translated: CATRGTEGPMNTEAFF.

This chain's CDR3 is CASSLPPLGQRRYEQYF. The CDR3 DNA reads TGTGCCAGCAGCTTACCCCCACTGGGCCAGAGAAGGTACGAGCAGTACTTC. The chain combines TRBV7-9 with TRBJ2-7, with no clear D. This CDR3 is 17 amino acids long. Trimming shortened V by 2 bases and J by 4 bases, and 21 bases separated the two germline ends. Germline-derived CDR1 and CDR2 are SEHNR and FQNEAQ (reference sequence).

The chain combines TRBV5-4 with TRBJ2-5; D remains ambiguous. The CDR3 covers 14 residues. With 0 bases removed from V and 1 base from J, the gap between germline ends came to 7 bases. Germline values: CDR1 SGHNT, CDR2 YYREEE (reference sequence). CDR3 bases: TGTGCCAGCAGCTTGGGTTACAGCCAAGAGACCCAGTACTTC. It specifies CASSLGYSQETQYF.

The chain carries TRBV5-1 and TRBJ1-4; no firm D call. Germline lookup yields CDR1 SGHRS and CDR2 YFSETQ. The CDR3 loop spans 14 amino acids. The V end was cut by 0 bases, the J end by 8 bases, with 11 bases between. The CDR3 protein is CASSLGQSGEKLFF. The CDR3 DNA follows: TGCGCCAGCAGCTTGGGGCAGTCTGGGGAAAAACTGTTTTTT. Using reference TRBV5-1 and TRBJ1-4 for the parts outside the CDR3, the full variable domain is KAGVTQTPRYLIKTRGQQVTLSCSPISGHRSVSWYQQTPGQGLQFLFEYFSETQRNKGNFPGRFSGRQFSNSRSEMNVSTLELGDSALYLCASSLGQSGEKLFFGSGTQLSVL.

The rearrangement uses TRBV15 and TRBJ2-5; TRBD2 matches at 10 bases. J lost 5 bases, V lost 1 base, and 4 bases had no gene match. The V gene's germline CDR1 is LNHNV and CDR2 YYDKDF (reference sequence). The CDR3 extends over 15 amino acids. CDR3 in amino acids: CATSRASGSGETQYF. CDR3 in DNA: TGTGCCACCAGCAGAGCTAGCGGGAGTGGGGAGACCCAGTACTTC.

The chain carries TRBV11-3 and TRBJ1-1; D may be TRBD1 (5 bases). The V and J ends lost 5 bases and 6 bases respectively, with 16 bases between them. The CDR3 spans 14 residues. Germline V gives CDR1 SGHNT, CDR2 YENEEA. Here the CDR3 reads CASSPSVQDAEAFF. CDR3 in DNA: TGTGCCAGCAGCCCGTCGGTACAGGACGCTGAAGCTTTCTTT.

The genes are TRBV5-1 and TRBJ2-3, with TRBD2 identical over 7 bases. J gave up 2 bases and V 4 bases, and 7 bases lay outside the gene matches. Germline assignment: CDR1 SGHRS and CDR2 YFSETQ. The CDR3 runs 15 residues. CDR3 amino acids: CASSQLRGDTDTQYF. The CDR3 DNA is TGCGCCAGCAGCCAACTTCGGGGGGACACAGATACGCAGTATTTT.

J is TRBJ2-3 and V is TRBV12-5; D is perhaps TRBD1 or TRBD2 (5 bases each). Germline V gene lookup returns CDR1 LGHNT and CDR2 FRNRAP. The CDR3 length is 18 residues. V lost 2 bases and J lost 0, with 18 bases in between. This chain's CDR3 is CASGLTRDGKPSTDTQYF. The CDR3 nucleotides read TGTGCTAGTGGTTTGACCCGGGACGGAAAGCCGAGCACAGATACGCAGTATTTT. The full variable domain, completed using reference TRBV12-5 and TRBJ2-3, is DARVTQTPRHKVTEMGQEVTMRCQPILGHNTVFWYRQTMMQGLELLAYFRNRAPLDDSGMPKDRFSAEMPDATLATLKIQPSEPRDSAVYFCASGLTRDGKPSTDTQYFGPGTRLTVL.

The rearrangement links TRBV7-9 to TRBJ2-2, with D possibly matching TRBD2 (5 bases). V lost 0 bases and J 1 base, leaving 9 bases between the germline ends. The germline CDR1 and CDR2 sequences are SEHNR and FQNEAQ (reference sequence). The CDR3 spans 16 residues. CDR3 amino acids: CASSLAGSGNTGELFF. CDR3 coding DNA: TGTGCCAGCAGCTTAGCGGGCAGCGGGAACACCGGGGAGCTGTTTTTT.

The J gene is TRBJ1-4, the V gene TRBV7-2; a weak D match, TRBD1 (6 bases). V was clipped by 0 bases and J by 7 bases, with 18 bases between them. CDR3 length: 17 residues. Germline CDR1 is SGHTA and CDR2 is FQGNSA. CDR3 loop: CASSLAGGGQGGEKLFF. The CDR3 DNA is TGTGCCAGCAGCTTAGCGGGAGGGGGGCAGGGAGGTGAAAAACTGTTTTTT.

This clone was observed a few times. The chain recombines TRBV7-2 with TRBJ2-3; a weak D match, TRBD1 (6 bases). V was trimmed by 5 bases and J by 1 base, leaving 10 bases between them. Germline V CDR1 and CDR2: SGHTA, FQGNSA. The CDR3 has 14 amino acids. The CDR3 loop reads CASSRRQGTDTQYF. The CDR3 DNA reads as TGTGCCAGCAGCCGGCGACAGGGCACAGATACGCAGTATTTT.

This clone was recorded a few times. V gene TRBV19 combines with J gene TRBJ2-7, with a weak D call TRBD2 (6 bases). Trimming stripped 6 bases from V and 3 bases from J, with 15 bases between. The germline V gene has CDR1 LNHDA and CDR2 SQIVND (reference sequence). The CDR3 has 14 amino acids. This CDR3 reads CASRNMMGGYEQYF. CDR3 bases: TGTGCCAGTAGAAACATGATGGGAGGCTACGAGCAGTACTTC. The complete variable domain, with remaining parts taken from reference TRBV19 and TRBJ2-7, reads DGGITQSPKYLFRKEGQNVTLSCEQNLNHDAMYWYRQDPGQGLRLIYYSQIVNDFQKGDIAEGYSVSREKKESFPLTVTSAQKNPTAFYLCASRNMMGGYEQYFGPGTRLTVT.

The rearrangement joins TRBV11-2 to TRBJ2-5, with D possibly TRBD1 on 6 matching bases. The CDR3 runs to 14 residues. The V gene lost 7 bases and the J gene lost 4 bases, with 16 bases spanning the gap. The germline CDR1 and CDR2 sequences are SGHAT and FQNNGV. This CDR3 is CASNDLGGPETQYF. Written as DNA, the CDR3 is TGTGCCAGCAACGACCTAGGGGGTCCAGAGACCCAGTACTTC.